This record looks at one TCR beta chain sequence and its context. Its antigen is as yet unknown. The J segment lost 11 bases and the V segment lost 7 bases, leaving 17 bases of the junction unmatched. There are 16 residues in the CDR3. CDR1 MNHEY and CDR2 SVGAGI come from the germline V gene. The second PCR ran roughly 6 to 11 cycles with a sample-barcoded 5' primer and J-beta primers. Each CDR3 protein is one row after TCRdb ran MiXCR on the 5' RACE reads. The table lists roughly 680,000 distinct CDR3 sequences, about 50% of them singletons, with roughly 14% in the top ten. These data belong to a study of blood T cells in healthy people across ages. Study outcomes and limitations: In older individuals, TCR beta diversity per million T cells was lower, falling roughly linearly with age.

Sequenced: blood. The source is a woman of 80 years or more in good health. The rearrangement links TRBV6-5 to TRBJ2-5; 12 nucleotides match TRBD2. The CDR3 DNA follows: TGTGCCAGCATTCGAACTAGCGGGGGGTATAACAATGAGCAGTACTTC. Amino acid sequence: CASIRTSGGYNNEQYF.